The next 18 T cell receptor beta chains were all read from a single sample in a study of control samples from healthy donors and cancer patients. Clones were read by immunoSEQ multiplex PCR, and TCRdb kept only the in-frame ones, dropping some. The repertoire holds 95,000 to 150,000 clones, with roughly 90% as singletons. Material for sequencing was blood. All receptors come from a man aged 18 to 30 in good health.

The CDR3 DNA sequence: TGCAGCGCAAGGGGAGGGAACACTGAAGCTTTCTTT. Its translation: CSARGGNTEAFF. The V and J genes are TRBV29-1 and TRBJ1-1; TRBD1 is a possible D gene (5 bases). Per germline, CDR1 SQVTM and CDR2 ANQGSEA. The CDR3 totals 12 residues. The V and J ends lost 7 bases and 1 base respectively, with 10 bases between them.

The chain joins TRBV19 to TRBJ2-2; no definite D call. CDR1 is LNHDA and CDR2 is SQIVND in the germline V gene (reference sequence). V was pared by 5 bases and J by 2 bases, with 15 bases between. CDR3 length equals 16 residues. The CDR3 nucleotides read TGTGCCAGTAGTCAGAAAATGGGATACAACACCGGGGAGCTGTTTTTT. Its translation: CASSQKMGYNTGELFF.

The rearrangement joins TRBV27 to TRBJ2-5; D ambiguous. The CDR3 sequence is 12 residues long. With 6 bases removed from V and 4 bases from J, the gap between germline ends came to 9 bases. CDR1 is MNHEY, CDR2 SMNVEV, per germline (reference sequence). CDR3 sequence reads: CASRTRRETQYF. CDR3 DNA sequence: TGTGCCAGCAGGACACGGCGAGAGACCCAGTACTTC.

The table lists this clone with a few counts. The chain recombines TRBV2 with TRBJ1-2, with D unclear. This CDR3 spans 13 amino acids. V lost 3 bases, J lost 2 bases, and 7 bases lay in between. Germline-derived CDR1 and CDR2 are SNHLY and FYNNEI. CDR3 sequence reads: CASSELGNYGYTF. The CDR3 region has the DNA TGTGCCAGCAGTGAGTTAGGGAACTATGGCTACACCTTC.

This chain links TRBV4-1 with TRBJ2-5; no definite D call. This CDR3 is built from 15 residues. V lost 3 bases, J lost 4 bases, and 15 bases lay in between. Germline CDR1 reads MGHRA; CDR2 reads YSYEKL. CDR3 in amino acids: CASSHAARSGETQYF. CDR3 DNA sequence: TGCGCCAGCAGCCACGCTGCCCGGTCCGGAGAGACCCAGTACTTC.

The chain combines TRBV5-6 with TRBJ2-7, with D tentatively TRBD2 (6 bases). Trimming cost V 2 bases and J 1 base, with 7 bases left between them. The germline gives CDR1 SGHDT, CDR2 YYEEEE. The CDR3 contains 13 residues. Here the CDR3 reads CASSFGGSYEQYF. The CDR3 bases are TGTGCCAGCAGCTTCGGGGGTTCCTACGAGCAGTACTTC. The whole variable domain, remainder taken from reference TRBV5-6 and TRBJ2-7, is DAGVTQSPTHLIKTRGQQVTLRCSPKSGHDTVSWYQQALGQGPQFIFQYYEEEERQRGNFPDRFSGHQFPNYSSELNVNALLLGDSALYLCASSFGGSYEQYFGPGTRLTVT.

J is TRBJ2-7 and V is TRBV19, with no clear D. The germline CDR1 and CDR2 sequences are LNHDA and SQIVND (reference sequence). The CDR3 is 16 residues long. Trimming removed 4 bases at V and 0 bases at J, with 16 bases between. The CDR3 DNA follows: TGTGCCAGTAGTAAGTTGCCCGGGTCTCCCTCCTACGAGCAGTACTTC. It encodes CASSKLPGSPSYEQYF.

The chain combines TRBV3-1 (or the pseudogene TRBV3-2) with TRBJ1-3; D not certain. The germline gives CDR1 LGHDT, CDR2 YNNKEL (reference sequence). Trimming pared 3 bases from V and 0 bases from J, leaving 12 bases between. The CDR3 loop spans 16 amino acids. Here the CDR3 reads CASSQLPTSSGNTIYF. The CDR3 DNA reads as TGTGCCAGCAGCCAGCTTCCAACGAGCTCTGGAAACACCATATATTTT.

The chain has TRBV15 and TRBJ1-6; D ambiguous. Trimming removed 1 base from V and 6 bases from J, with 16 bases in between. CDR1 is LNHNV and CDR2 is YYDKDF in the germline V gene (reference sequence). The CDR3 has 17 amino acids. The CDR3 spells CATSRVRPGKRNSPLHF. The CDR3 coding sequence is TGTGCCACCAGCAGAGTTCGCCCGGGAAAACGTAATTCACCCCTCCACTTT.

V gene TRBV30 combines with J gene TRBJ2-1; no firm D call. V was cut by 3 bases and J by 1 base, with 22 bases left in between. This CDR3 has 18 amino acids. Germline V gene data show CDR1 as GTSNPN and CDR2 as SVGIG (reference sequence). The DNA for the CDR3 is TGTGCCTGGAGCCCCGATGGTCGCTTATTGTCTTCCTACAATGAGCAGTTCTTC. This gives the protein CAWSPDGRLLSSYNEQFF.

This clone was counted only a few times. For the CDR3, the DNA is TGTGCCAGCAGCCAAGCGGGAGTCCCCTACAATGAGCAGTTCTTC. Protein sequence: CASSQAGVPYNEQFF. This chain connects TRBV9 to TRBJ2-1; 8 nucleotides match TRBD2. Trimming removed 4 bases from V and 2 bases from J; junction bases left unmatched: 5. Germline CDR1 and CDR2: SGDLS and YYNGEE. The CDR3 contains 15 residues.

The chain uses TRBV19 and TRBJ2-1; D remains unclear. The CDR3 runs 13 residues. V dropped 3 bases and J dropped 7 bases, with 10 bases sitting between them. Germline V CDR1 and CDR2: LNHDA, SQIVND (reference sequence). CDR3 amino acids: CASSIPDKNEQFF. Written as DNA, the CDR3 is TGTGCCAGTAGTATTCCCGACAAAAATGAGCAGTTCTTC.

The rearrangement links TRBV19 to TRBJ2-3; D might be TRBD2 (7 bases). This CDR3 has 15 amino acids. V shed 1 base and J shed 1 base, with 9 bases lying between them. CDR1 and CDR2 (germline): LNHDA, SQIVND (reference sequence). The CDR3 DNA reads TGTGCCAGTAGTATAGGCGGGGGCGGCACAGATACGCAGTATTTT. It translates to CASSIGGGGTDTQYF.

A few counts support this clone. The rearrangement joins TRBV5-4 to TRBJ2-2; 11 bases are a match to TRBD1. Germline loops: CDR1 SGHNT, CDR2 YYREEE (reference sequence). The CDR3 has 15 residues. The J segment lost 7 bases and the V segment lost 3 bases, leaving 5 bases of the junction unmatched. This CDR3 reads CASSSKDRGRGELFF. CDR3 coding DNA: TGTGCCAGCAGCTCAAAGGACAGGGGGCGCGGGGAGCTGTTTTTT.

This clone was detected once. This chain links TRBV7-3 with TRBJ2-1; no definite D call. From germline, CDR1 is SGHTA and CDR2 FQGTGA. The CDR3 length is 13 residues. The V gene lost 3 bases and the J gene lost 5 bases, with 8 bases spanning the gap. In DNA form, the CDR3 reads TGTGCCAGCAGCTTTGACTTTAACAATGAGCAGTTCTTC. Translated, it gives CASSFDFNNEQFF.

V gene TRBV2 combines with J gene TRBJ1-5, with 7 bases lining up with TRBD1. The CDR3 totals 15 residues. With V trimmed by 5 bases and J by 5 bases, 9 bases remained unmatched. CDR1 is SNHLY, CDR2 FYNNEI, per germline. The CDR3 DNA follows: TGTGCCAGCAGTCAGAGGACAGGCGTAGATCAGCCCCAGCATTTT. The encoded protein is CASSQRTGVDQPQHF. Together with reference TRBV2 and TRBJ1-5, the CDR3 gives the full variable domain: EPEVTQTPSHQVTQMGQEVILRCVPISNHLYFYWYRQILGQKVEFLVSFYNNEISEKSEIFDDQFSVERPDGSNFTLKIRSTKLEDSAMYFCASSQRTGVDQPQHFGDGTRLSIL.

The genes are TRBV6-5 and TRBJ1-1; D not certain. The germline gives CDR1 MNHEY, CDR2 SVGAGI. This CDR3 has 15 amino acids. Trimming shortened V by 8 bases and J by 5 bases, and 21 bases separated the two germline ends. The CDR3: CASPPNLGGWTEAFF. DNA for the CDR3: TGTGCCAGCCCCCCCAATTTGGGTGGGTGGACTGAAGCTTTCTTT.

The rearrangement links TRBV7-7 to TRBJ2-5; unclear D gene. The germline gives CDR1 SSHAT, CDR2 FNYEAQ (reference sequence). This CDR3 has 19 amino acids. V lost 0 bases to trimming and J lost 5 bases, with 25 bases between them. The CDR3: CASSLAPILGPPPWETQYF. In DNA form, the CDR3 reads TGTGCCAGCAGCTTAGCCCCCATCTTAGGGCCCCCTCCTTGGGAGACCCAGTACTTC.